The rows below give T cell receptor beta chains drawn from one sample of a study of cytomegalovirus exposure and HLA in healthy donors. Some clones are missing from TCRdb's copy, which holds only in-frame ones; the method was immunoSEQ multiplex PCR. In the table there are about 38,000 clones, about nine tenths of which are singletons. Source material: PBMCs. These receptors were taken from a woman aged 40-49 years in good health and CMV-seropositive. CDR3s include the opening cysteine and the closing phenylalanine or tryptophan. The order of the fields is clone size, D gene, V gene, J gene, CDR3 DNA, CDR3 protein. D genes are given only for firm matches. Size values are once, few and many counts, or a class for expanded clones, and some rows have none.

size: NA; D: NA; V: TRBV5-5; J: TRBJ1-1; DNA: TGTGCCAGCAGCTTGGTTCCCGGGAGTGGTACTGAAGCTTTCTTT; CDR3: CASSLVPGSGTEAFF
size: NA; D: NA; V: TRBV18; J: TRBJ1-1; DNA: TGTGCCAGCTCACCAAGACAGGACACTGAAGCTTTCTTT; CDR3: CASSPRQDTEAFF
size: NA; D: NA; V: TRBV10-3; J: TRBJ1-2; DNA: TGTGCCATCAGTGAGCAGGGTCAGGGTGGCTACACCTTC; CDR3: CAISEQGQGGYTF
size: NA; D: NA; V: TRBV7-2; J: TRBJ2-5; DNA: TGTGCCAGCACCTCGAGCGAGTGGCAAGAGACCCAGTACTTC; CDR3: CASTSSEWQETQYF
size: NA; D: TRBD1; V: TRBV5-1; J: TRBJ2-2; DNA: TGCGCCAGCAGCCTCCGGGACAGCAACACCGGGGAGCTGTTTTTT; CDR3: CASSLRDSNTGELFF
size: NA; D: TRBD1; V: TRBV4-1; J: TRBJ2-7; DNA: TGTGCCAGCAGCGAACCCGGGACAGCCGAGCAGTACTTC; CDR3: CASSEPGTAEQYF
size: NA; D: NA; V: TRBV9; J: TRBJ1-6; DNA: TGTGCCAGCAGCGCCATCCCTCCGGGAAGAGGATTGGGACCCCTCCACTTT; CDR3: CASSAIPPGRGLGPLHF
size: NA; D: TRBD1; V: TRBV29-1; J: TRBJ2-1; DNA: TGCAGCGTTGGATCGGGACAGGCCTACCATGAGCAGTTCTTC; CDR3: CSVGSGQAYHEQFF
size: NA; D: TRBD1; V: TRBV6-1; J: TRBJ1-1; DNA: TGTGCCAGCAGTCCGGGACAGTTGAACACTGAAGCTTTCTTT; CDR3: CASSPGQLNTEAFF
size: NA; D: NA; V: TRBV5-1; J: TRBJ2-3; DNA: TGCGCCAGCAGCCTGGCCGGACTTACCCCGGTAGATACGCAGTATTTT; CDR3: CASSLAGLTPVDTQYF
size: NA; D: NA; V: TRBV5-1; J: TRBJ1-4; DNA: TGCGCCAGCAGCGCCCGGGGGGGCGATGAAAAACTGTTTTTT; CDR3: CASSARGGDEKLFF
size: NA; D: TRBD2; V: TRBV7-2; J: TRBJ2-6; DNA: TGTGCCAGCCGGGGGGCTGGGGCCAACGTCCTGACTTTC; CDR3: CASRGAGANVLTF
size: NA; D: NA; V: TRBV27; J: TRBJ2-7; DNA: TGTGCCAGCACCCCCCGCGGGGTTAGGTACGAGCAGTACTTC; CDR3: CASTPRGVRYEQYF
size: NA; D: NA; V: TRBV7-2; J: TRBJ2-2; DNA: TGTGCCAGCAGCTCTGATGCGCGGGACAGCCTACACCGGGGAGCTGTTTTT; CDR3: CASSSDARDSLHRGAVF
size: NA; D: NA; V: TRBV5-8; J: TRBJ2-7; DNA: TGTGCCAGCAGCTTTGAGAACTCCTACGAGCAGTACTTC; CDR3: CASSFENSYEQYF
size: few; D: TRBD1; V: TRBV7-3; J: TRBJ2-5; DNA: TGTGCCAGCAGCGGGACAGGGGTTGTTGGGACCCAGTACTTC; CDR3: CASSGTGVVGTQYF
size: NA; D: NA; V: TRBV23-1; J: TRBJ2-7; DNA: TGCGCCAGCAGTCAATCGAGGGCCGTTTACGAGCAGTACTTC; CDR3: CASSQSRAVYEQYF
size: NA; D: TRBD1; V: TRBV5-4; J: TRBJ1-1; DNA: TGTGCCAGCAGCTCCGCCGGGACAGGCAGTACTGAAGCTTTCTTT; CDR3: CASSSAGTGSTEAFF
size: once; D: NA; V: TRBV4-2; J: TRBJ1-4; DNA: TGTGCCAGCAGCTTACTGGATGAAAAACTGTTTTTT; CDR3: CASSLLDEKLFF
size: few; D: NA; V: TRBV9; J: TRBJ1-1; DNA: TGTGCCAGCAGCGGCCAGGGGACTGAAGCTTTCTTT; CDR3: CASSGQGTEAFF
size: NA; D: TRBD1; V: TRBV2; J: TRBJ1-3; DNA: TGTGCCAGCCCCACGGGACAGGGCTCGGGAAACACCATATATTTT; CDR3: CASPTGQGSGNTIYF
size: NA; D: TRBD2; V: TRBV30; J: TRBJ2-7; DNA: TGTGCCTGGAGTGTCGCAGCGGGGGGAGGGTCCTACGAGCAGTACTTC; CDR3: CAWSVAAGGGSYEQYF
size: NA; D: NA; V: TRBV19; J: TRBJ2-7; DNA: TGTGCCAGTAGTAGAGATCGGGACTACGAGCAGTACTTC; CDR3: CASSRDRDYEQYF
size: NA; D: NA; V: TRBV6-1; J: TRBJ2-7; DNA: TGTGCCAGCGGGGGGACAGCGCCTCTCTACGAGCAGTACTTC; CDR3: CASGGTAPLYEQYF
size: NA; D: TRBD1; V: TRBV2; J: TRBJ2-1; DNA: TGTGCCAGCAGTTCTGACAGGGAGAATGAGCAGTTCTTC; CDR3: CASSSDRENEQFF
size: NA; D: NA; V: TRBV2; J: TRBJ2-7; DNA: TGTGCCAGCAGTGAGGGCCCTGGTGAGCAGTACTTC; CDR3: CASSEGPGEQYF
size: NA; D: TRBD1; V: TRBV29-1; J: TRBJ2-2; DNA: TGCAGCGTTCAGGACAGGGGGCGAGTCACCGGGGAGCTGTTTTTT; CDR3: CSVQDRGRVTGELFF
size: NA; D: TRBD1; V: TRBV27; J: TRBJ1-5; DNA: TGTGCCAGCAGTTCCACAGGGGGCAATCAGCCCCAGCATTTT; CDR3: CASSSTGGNQPQHF
size: NA; D: TRBD1; V: TRBV6-5; J: TRBJ2-7; DNA: TGTGCCAGCAGAACCGGGACAGGGACCTACGAGCAGTACTTC; CDR3: CASRTGTGTYEQYF
size: NA; D: NA; V: TRBV4-2; J: TRBJ2-3; DNA: TGTGCCAGCAGCCAAGGGATTGCCGGGAGCAACGCAGATACGCAGTATTTT; CDR3: CASSQGIAGSNADTQYF
size: NA; D: TRBD1; V: TRBV6-5; J: TRBJ1-1; DNA: TGTGCCAGCGCCCCTACAGGGGGGAACACTGAAGCTTTCTTT; CDR3: CASAPTGGNTEAFF
size: NA; D: TRBD2; V: TRBV27; J: TRBJ2-7; DNA: TGTGCCAGCAGTTTAACGGGGGGGCGATACGAGCAGTACTTC; CDR3: CASSLTGGRYEQYF
size: NA; D: TRBD1; V: TRBV9; J: TRBJ1-3; DNA: TGTGCCAGCAGCTCTCCCCTGGGACAGGACTCTGGAAACACCATATATTTT; CDR3: CASSSPLGQDSGNTIYF
size: NA; D: NA; V: TRBV4-3; J: TRBJ2-7; DNA: TGCGCCAGCAGCATCTCAGGTTCCCAAGCCTACGAGCAGTACTTC; CDR3: CASSISGSQAYEQYF
size: few; D: TRBD1; V: TRBV7-9; J: TRBJ1-4; DNA: TGTGCCAGCAGAAAACAGGGGACAACTAATGAAAAACTGTTTTTT; CDR3: CASRKQGTTNEKLFF
size: NA; D: TRBD1; V: TRBV5-4; J: TRBJ1-1; DNA: TGTGCCAGCAGCTTGACACCCCCGACAGGGGGGTTGGACACTGAAGCTTTCTTT; CDR3: CASSLTPPTGGLDTEAFF
size: NA; D: TRBD1; V: TRBV13; J: TRBJ2-2; DNA: TGTGCCAGCAGCTTTCAGGGGGCGGTCACCGGGGAGCTGTTTTTT; CDR3: CASSFQGAVTGELFF
size: few; D: NA; V: TRBV7-2; J: TRBJ2-3; DNA: TGTGCCAGCAGCTCCAGGAATTTAGATACGCAGTATTTT; CDR3: CASSSRNLDTQYF
size: once; D: TRBD1; V: TRBV6-5; J: TRBJ2-5; DNA: TGTGCCAGCAGACAGGGGGAAATGGAGACCCAGTACTTC; CDR3: CASRQGEMETQYF
size: once; D: TRBD2; V: TRBV4-1; J: TRBJ2-5; DNA: TGCGCCAGCAGCCAGCTATACGGGGGGGCACTGTTTACAGAGACCCAGTACTTC; CDR3: CASSQLYGGALFTETQYF
size: once; D: NA; V: TRBV13; J: TRBJ2-2; DNA: TGTGCCAGCAGCTTGCAGGGGCAGGACGGGGAGCTGTTTTTT; CDR3: CASSLQGQDGELFF
size: NA; D: TRBD2; V: TRBV6-5; J: TRBJ2-5; DNA: TGTGCCAGCAGTTACGCGGGGGGAGAGACCCAGTACTTC; CDR3: CASSYAGGETQYF
size: NA; D: NA; V: TRBV6-1; J: TRBJ1-1; DNA: TGTGCCAGCCTGGGCGGGGGCGCAACTTTCTTT; CDR3: CASLGGGATFF
size: NA; D: TRBD1; V: TRBV6-5; J: TRBJ1-5; DNA: TGTGCCAGCTCAGGGACAGGGGGTCAGCCCCAGCATTTT; CDR3: CASSGTGGQPQHF
size: NA; D: TRBD1; V: TRBV7-9; J: TRBJ1-2; DNA: TGTGCCAGCAGCTTGTCACGACAGGGGAACTATGGCTACACCTTC; CDR3: CASSLSRQGNYGYTF